This T cell receptor (beta chain) originates from a study of identical twins. A template switching step contributed a universal primer site, while unique molecular identifiers were present in the cDNA. TCRdb recomputed calls from the 5' RACE reads with MiXCR, one row per CDR3 protein. The table shows under 900,000 distinct CDR3 sequences, with about 12% occurring only once. The same sample was also used in a study of yellow fever vaccine responses in identical twins.

This clonotype was obtained from a woman between 18 and 29 years old in good health. Sequencing was done on a sample of PBMCs.

The CDR3 nucleotides are TGTGCCAGCAGTCCACAGGGGGGACTCTACGAGCAGTACTTC. It specifies CASSPQGGLYEQYF. This chain joins TRBV12-3 or TRBV12-4 and TRBJ2-7, with 8 bases aligning to TRBD1. With 5 bases clipped from V and 3 bases from J, the junction kept 6 bases outside the gene matches. The CDR3 is 14 residues long.